This T cell receptor beta chain was captured by sequencing in a study of CD4+ T cells in melanoma. General observations from the study: A reported correlation linked neoantigen-specific CD4+ T cells to CD8+, macrophage and B cell function. Reportedly, melanoma neoantigen-specific CD4+ T cells showed varied differentiation states.

Profiling relied on immunoSEQ multiplex PCR, and the TCRdb table lists in-frame clones only, not all of them. The repertoire holds around 19,000 clones, with more than 65% as singletons. Note on this clone: Its target is unknown.

Trimming took off 1 base at V and 4 bases at J, with 17 bases between the two ends. Germline V CDR1 and CDR2: MDHEN, SYDVKM. CDR3 length: 16 residues. This chain joins TRBV28 and TRBJ2-7, with D tentatively TRBD1 (6 bases). Sequences were obtained from cells from a culture (not recorded whether cultured in vitro). The receptor comes from a human donor with melanoma. The CDR3 loop reads CASSLSGGGTLYEQYF. CDR3 sequence (DNA): TGTGCCAGCAGTTTATCTGGGGGCGGAACACTGTACGAGCAGTACTTC. The full variable domain, in which reference TRBV28 and TRBJ2-7 provide the parts outside the CDR3, is DVKVTQSSRYLVKRTGEKVFLECVQDMDHENMFWYRQDPGLGLRLIYFSYDVKMKEKGDIPEGYSVSREKKERFSLILESASTNQTSMYLCASSLSGGGTLYEQYFGPGTRLTVT.